Listed below are T cell receptor beta chains from one sample, sequenced in a study of T cells in localized non-small cell lung cancer. Generated by immunoSEQ multiplex PCR, the TCRdb table keeps only in-frame clones and is missing some. This table has approximately 750 clones, around a fifth appearing once. This specimen consisted of normal lung tissue next to the tumor, obtained before any cancer treatment. These receptors came from a female donor of 60 years or more with stage I lung adenocarcinoma. The CDR3 runs from the conserved cysteine through the conserved F or W. The D gene is left open where the match is weak. Clone size is not always given. Where it is, it says once, few, many or a class for expanded clones.

v_gene	j_gene	abundance	d_gene	CDR3aa	CDR3nt
TRBV7-5	TRBJ2-6	.	.	CASIRDSGANVLTF	TGTGCCAGCATCCGGGATTCTGGGGCCAACGTCCTGACTTTC
TRBV6-8	TRBJ2-5	.	TRBD1	CASSVRQGVETQYF	TGTGCCAGCAGTGTTAGGCAGGGGGTAGAGACCCAGTACTTC
TRBV29-1	TRBJ1-1	.	.	CSVESHTNTEAFF	TGCAGCGTTGAATCTCACACCAACACTGAAGCTTTCTTT
TRBV10-2	TRBJ2-3	.	.	CASKGGADTQYF	TGCGCCAGCAAAGGGGGGGCGGATACGCAGTATTTT
TRBV19	TRBJ1-6	few	.	CASTRTPSGNSPLHF	TGTGCCAGTACCCGGACTCCTTCGGGAAATTCACCCCTCCACTTT
TRBV28	TRBJ2-2	.	.	CASRSGARSGELFF	TGTGCCAGCAGGTCAGGCGCGCGCTCCGGGGAGCTGTTTTTT
TRBV1	TRBJ2-3	medium-sized	.	CASSQRAGEADTQYF	TGCGCCAGCAGCCAGAGGGCAGGGGAGGCAGATACGCAGTATTTT
TRBV6-8	TRBJ1-4	few	TRBD1	CAISAGTGGVDEKLFF	TGTGCCATCAGTGCCGGGACAGGGGGCGTTGATGAAAAACTGTTTTTT
TRBV28	TRBJ2-2	.	.	CASSSKKSGYTGELFF	TGTGCCAGCAGTTCGAAGAAGTCGGGGTACACCGGGGAGCTGTTTTTT
TRBV6-8	TRBJ2-7	.	.	CASSYIDYEQYF	TGTGCCAGCAGTTACATTGACTACGAGCAGTACTTC
TRBV6-8	TRBJ1-4	.	TRBD1	CAISRTGGRSNEKLFF	TGTGCCATCAGTCGGACAGGGGGGCGGTCTAATGAAAAACTGTTTTTT
TRBV19	TRBJ2-5	hyperexpanded	TRBD2	CASSRTSGSLETQYF	TGTGCCAGTAGTAGGACTAGCGGGAGCTTAGAGACCCAGTACTTC
TRBV10-3	TRBJ2-7	.	TRBD2	CAISEGLAGGPAHEQYF	TGTGCCATCAGTGAGGGACTAGCGGGAGGGCCGGCCCACGAGCAGTACTTC
TRBV11-3	TRBJ1-6	.	.	CASSGMVEGSPLHF	TGTGCCAGCAGCGGGATGGTGGAAGGCTCACCCCTCCACTTT
TRBV1	TRBJ2-4	medium-sized	.	CASSQRDTENIQYF	TGCGCCAGCAGCCAGCGGGACACAGAAAACATTCAGTACTTC
TRBV19	TRBJ1-4	few	.	CASSSAGTVNEKLFF	TGTGCCAGTAGTTCAGCAGGGACGGTGAATGAAAAACTGTTTTTT
TRBV30	TRBJ2-1	few	TRBD2	CAWSPGLVRFF	TGTGCCTGGAGTCCTGGACTAGTTCGGTTCTTC
TRBV18	TRBJ1-2	.	TRBD1	CASSPRPPGQGGNYGYTF	TGTGCCAGCTCACCTCGTCCTCCGGGACAGGGAGGGAACTATGGCTACACCTTC
TRBV10-2	TRBJ1-4	.	TRBD1	CASSGQGGEKLFF	TGCGCCAGCAGCGGACAGGGAGGAGAAAAACTGTTTTTT
TRBV18	TRBJ2-5	.	.	CASSPPTSRETQYF	TGTGCCAGCTCACCACCGACTTCTAGAGAGACCCAGTACTTC
TRBV6-8	TRBJ2-2	.	TRBD1	CASRMDRATGELFF	TGTGCCAGCAGGATGGACAGGGCCACCGGGGAGCTGTTTTTT
TRBV18	TRBJ1-6	.	TRBD1	CASSPGQGPFIPLHF	TGTGCCAGCTCTCCGGGACAGGGCCCCTTCATCCCCCTCCACTTT
TRBV6-8	TRBJ2-2	few	.	CASSYVSRGELFF	TGTGCCAGCAGTTACGTTTCTCGGGGGGAGCTGTTTTTT
TRBV19	TRBJ2-1	.	TRBD2	CASSRTSGALNEQFF	TGTGCCAGTAGCCGGACTAGCGGAGCCTTAAATGAGCAGTTCTTC
TRBV6-8	TRBJ1-6	.	.	CASSYADSQNSPLHF	TGTGCCAGCAGTTACGCCGACAGCCAGAATTCACCCCTCCACTTT
TRBV11-3	TRBJ1-6	medium-sized	.	CASTSMGAPGPLHF	TGTGCCAGCACCTCGATGGGGGCCCCAGGGCCCCTCCACTTT
TRBV11-3	TRBJ2-5	few	TRBD1	CASSPRTGGETQYF	TGTGCCAGCAGCCCCCGAACAGGGGGAGAGACCCAGTACTTC
TRBV9	TRBJ2-2	few	.	CASSVLASGTGELFF	TGTGCCAGCAGCGTACTAGCCTCGGGCACCGGGGAGCTGTTTTTT
TRBV4-1	TRBJ1-5	few	TRBD1	CASSQQRQGAWSNQPQHF	TGCGCCAGCAGCCAGCAAAGACAGGGGGCGTGGAGCAATCAGCCCCAGCATTTT
TRBV7-7	TRBJ2-6	few	.	CASNRVGSTQSRANVLTF	TGTGCCAGCAATAGAGTCGGGAGTACACAAAGTCGGGCCAACGTCCTGACTTTC
TRBV5-1	TRBJ1-1	.	.	CASNGAGAVETEAFF	TGCGCCAGCAACGGGGCAGGGGCTGTAGAGACTGAAGCTTTCTTT
TRBV11-3	TRBJ1-6	.	TRBD1	CASSGRGGGMGSPLHF	TGTGCCAGCAGCGGGCGAGGAGGGGGCATGGGTTCACCCCTCCACTTT
TRBV28	TRBJ2-7	.	TRBD2	CASSSVSGSKHEQYF	TGTGCCAGCAGTTCTGTAAGCGGGAGTAAGCACGAGCAGTACTTC
TRBV7-2	TRBJ1-1	large	.	CASSLTLNTEAFF	TGTGCCAGCAGCCTCACACTGAACACTGAAGCTTTCTTT
TRBV7-4	TRBJ1-1	few	.	CASSLEVIPEAFF	TGTGCCAGCAGCTTAGAGGTAATCCCTGAAGCTTTCTTT
TRBV6-8	TRBJ2-7	.	TRBD1	CASSDSGTGVFYEQYF	TGTGCCAGCAGTGACTCCGGGACAGGGGTCTTCTACGAGCAGTACTTC
TRBV28	TRBJ2-1	.	TRBD2	CASSYTNWGPSGRAHNEQFF	TGTGCCAGCAGTTATACCAACTGGGGACCTAGCGGGAGGGCGCACAATGAGCAGTTCTTC
TRBV6-8	TRBJ1-3	large	.	CASSLTIQRNTIYF	TGTGCCAGCAGCCTAACGATCCAACGAAACACCATATATTTT
TRBV5-1	TRBJ1-1	.	.	CASSFKDMNTEAFF	TGCGCCAGCAGCTTCAAAGACATGAACACTGAAGCTTTCTTT
TRBV6-8	TRBJ2-1	large	.	CASSADLRQYSVGNEQFF	TGTGCCAGCAGTGCTGACCTTAGACAGTACTCCGTGGGGAATGAGCAGTTCTTC
TRBV9	TRBJ1-1	few	.	CASSNTVGTEAFF	TGTGCCAGCAGTAATACTGTCGGCACTGAAGCTTTCTTT
TRBV9	TRBJ2-5	few	TRBD2	CASSAGTSGKETQYF	TGTGCCAGCAGCGCGGGGACTAGCGGGAAGGAGACCCAGTACTTC
TRBV11-3	TRBJ2-1	.	TRBD2	CASSLSGARSNEQFF	TGTGCCAGCAGCTTAAGCGGGGCCCGATCCAATGAGCAGTTCTTC
TRBV11-3	TRBJ2-7	.	TRBD2	CASSLGLAGLYEQYF	TGTGCCAGCAGCTTAGGGCTAGCGGGACTCTACGAGCAGTACTTC
TRBV19	TRBJ1-5	.	.	CASSIQAEQPQHF	TGTGCCAGTAGTATACAGGCGGAGCAGCCCCAGCATTTT
TRBV11-3	TRBJ2-5	medium-sized	.	CASSRSGTQETQYF	TGTGCCAGCAGCCGTAGTGGGACCCAAGAGACCCAGTACTTC
TRBV5-1	TRBJ2-7	.	TRBD2	CASSPRIETSGSRSYEQYF	TGCGCCAGCAGCCCGAGGATAGAGACTAGCGGGAGTCGCTCCTACGAGCAGTACTTC
TRBV11-3	TRBJ2-5	few	TRBD2	CASSLTSGRGETQYF	TGTGCTAGCAGCTTGACTAGCGGGAGAGGAGAGACCCAGTACTTC
TRBV6-8	TRBJ1-4	.	TRBD1	CASGTRDSTNEKLFF	TGTGCCAGCGGAACCCGGGACAGCACTAATGAAAAACTGTTTTTT
TRBV11-3	TRBJ2-5	.	TRBD2	CASSFGGDPKETQYF	TGTGCCAGCAGCTTTGGGGGGGACCCAAAAGAGACCCAGTACTTC
TRBV6-8	TRBJ2-7	.	TRBD2	CASSTGTSDYEQYF	TGTGCCAGCAGCACCGGGACTAGCGACTACGAGCAGTACTTC